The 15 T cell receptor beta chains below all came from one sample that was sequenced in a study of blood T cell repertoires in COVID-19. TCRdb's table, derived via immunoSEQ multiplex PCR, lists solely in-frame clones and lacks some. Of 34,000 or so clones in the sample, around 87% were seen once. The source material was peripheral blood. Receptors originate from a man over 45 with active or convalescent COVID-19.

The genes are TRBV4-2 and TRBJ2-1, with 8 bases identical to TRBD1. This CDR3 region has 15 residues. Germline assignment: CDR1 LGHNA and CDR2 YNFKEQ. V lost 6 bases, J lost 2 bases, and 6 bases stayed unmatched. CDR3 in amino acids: CASSSGTGPYNEQFF. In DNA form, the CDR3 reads TGTGCCAGCAGTTCCGGGACAGGCCCCTACAATGAGCAGTTCTTC.

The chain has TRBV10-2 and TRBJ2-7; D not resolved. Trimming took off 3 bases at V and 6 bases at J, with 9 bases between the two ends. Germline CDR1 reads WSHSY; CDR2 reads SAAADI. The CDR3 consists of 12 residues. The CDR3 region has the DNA TGCGCCAGCAGTGATATCGGGTTCGAGCAGTACTTC. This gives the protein CASSDIGFEQYF.

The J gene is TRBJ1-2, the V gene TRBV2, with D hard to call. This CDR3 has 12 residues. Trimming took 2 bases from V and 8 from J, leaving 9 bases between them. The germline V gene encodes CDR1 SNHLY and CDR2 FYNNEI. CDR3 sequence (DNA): TGTGCCAGCAGTGAACGGTCTTACGGCTACACCTTC. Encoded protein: CASSERSYGYTF.

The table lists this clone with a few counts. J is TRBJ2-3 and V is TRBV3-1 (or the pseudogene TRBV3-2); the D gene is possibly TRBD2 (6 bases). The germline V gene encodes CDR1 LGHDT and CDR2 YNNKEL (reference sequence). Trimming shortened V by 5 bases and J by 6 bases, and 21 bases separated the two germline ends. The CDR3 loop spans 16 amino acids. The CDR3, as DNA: TGTGCCAGCAGCGCCTTGCGGGACCTTACGAAGGATACGCAGTATTTT. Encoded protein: CASSALRDLTKDTQYF.

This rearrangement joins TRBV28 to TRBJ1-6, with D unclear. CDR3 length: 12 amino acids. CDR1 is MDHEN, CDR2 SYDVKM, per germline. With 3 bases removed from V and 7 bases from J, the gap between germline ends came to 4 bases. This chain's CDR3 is CASSFLNSPLHF. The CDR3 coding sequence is TGTGCCAGCAGTTTCCTCAATTCACCCCTCCACTTT.

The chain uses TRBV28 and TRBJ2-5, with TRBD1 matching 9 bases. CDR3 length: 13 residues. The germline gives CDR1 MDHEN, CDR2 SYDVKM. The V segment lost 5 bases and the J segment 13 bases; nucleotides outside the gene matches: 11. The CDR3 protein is CASSVRQGGRLYF. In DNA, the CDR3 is TGTGCCAGCAGTGTCAGACAGGGGGGACGGTTGTACTTC.

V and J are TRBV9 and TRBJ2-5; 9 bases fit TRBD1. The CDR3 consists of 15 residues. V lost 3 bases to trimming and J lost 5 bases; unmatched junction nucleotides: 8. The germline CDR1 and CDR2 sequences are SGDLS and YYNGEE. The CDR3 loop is CASSAWDRDWETQYF. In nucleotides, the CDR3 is TGTGCCAGCAGCGCCTGGGACAGGGATTGGGAGACCCAGTACTTC.

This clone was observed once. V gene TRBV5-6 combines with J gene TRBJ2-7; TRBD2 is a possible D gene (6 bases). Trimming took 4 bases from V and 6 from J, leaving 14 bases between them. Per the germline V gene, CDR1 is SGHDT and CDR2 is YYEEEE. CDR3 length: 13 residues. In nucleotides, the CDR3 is TGTGCCAGCAGCCGCCTGGGACTGGGCGAGCAGTACTTC. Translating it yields CASSRLGLGEQYF.

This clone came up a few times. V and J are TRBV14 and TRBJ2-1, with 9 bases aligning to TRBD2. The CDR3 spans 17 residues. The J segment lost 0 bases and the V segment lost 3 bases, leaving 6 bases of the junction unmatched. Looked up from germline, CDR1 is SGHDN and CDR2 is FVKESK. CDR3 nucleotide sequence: TGTGCCAGCAGCCATAGACTAGCGGAGAGCTCCTACAATGAGCAGTTCTTC. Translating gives CASSHRLAESSYNEQFF.

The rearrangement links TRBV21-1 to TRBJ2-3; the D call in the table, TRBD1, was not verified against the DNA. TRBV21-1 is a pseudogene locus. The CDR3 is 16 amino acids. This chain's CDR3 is CASTGGGTGSTDTQYF. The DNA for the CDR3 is TGTGCCAGCACTGGAGGGGGGACAGGGTCCACAGATACGCAGTATTTT.

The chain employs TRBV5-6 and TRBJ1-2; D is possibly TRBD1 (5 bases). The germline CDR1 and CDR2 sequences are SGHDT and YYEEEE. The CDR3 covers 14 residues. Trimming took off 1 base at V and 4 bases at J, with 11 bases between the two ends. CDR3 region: CASSLFRDFYGYTF. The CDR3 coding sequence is TGTGCCAGCAGCTTGTTCCGGGACTTCTATGGCTACACCTTC.

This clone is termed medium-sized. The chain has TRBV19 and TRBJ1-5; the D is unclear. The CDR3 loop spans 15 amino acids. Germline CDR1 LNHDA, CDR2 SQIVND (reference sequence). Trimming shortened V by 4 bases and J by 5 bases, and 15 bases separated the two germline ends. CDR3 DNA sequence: TGTGCCAGTAGTAGTGGCCCCGGAGAGTATCAGCCCCAGCATTTT. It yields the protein CASSSGPGEYQPQHF.

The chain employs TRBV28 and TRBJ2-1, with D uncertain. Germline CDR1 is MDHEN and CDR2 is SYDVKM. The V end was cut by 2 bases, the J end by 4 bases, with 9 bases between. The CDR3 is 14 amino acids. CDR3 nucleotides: TGTGCCAGCAGTTTAACCTCCTATTACAATGAGCAGTTCTTC. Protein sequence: CASSLTSYYNEQFF.

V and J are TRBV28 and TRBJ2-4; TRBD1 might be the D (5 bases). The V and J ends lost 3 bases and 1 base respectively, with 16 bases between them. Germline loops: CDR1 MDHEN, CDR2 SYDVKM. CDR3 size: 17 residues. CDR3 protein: CASSLAAGKGAKNIQYF. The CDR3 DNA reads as TGTGCCAGCAGTTTGGCAGCAGGGAAAGGGGCCAAAAACATTCAGTACTTC.

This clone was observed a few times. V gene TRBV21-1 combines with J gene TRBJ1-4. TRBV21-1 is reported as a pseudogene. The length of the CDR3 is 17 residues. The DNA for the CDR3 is TGTGCCAGCAGCAAAGATGAGGGCTTCAGGACTAATGAAAAACTGTTTTTT. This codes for CASSKDEGFRTNEKLFF.